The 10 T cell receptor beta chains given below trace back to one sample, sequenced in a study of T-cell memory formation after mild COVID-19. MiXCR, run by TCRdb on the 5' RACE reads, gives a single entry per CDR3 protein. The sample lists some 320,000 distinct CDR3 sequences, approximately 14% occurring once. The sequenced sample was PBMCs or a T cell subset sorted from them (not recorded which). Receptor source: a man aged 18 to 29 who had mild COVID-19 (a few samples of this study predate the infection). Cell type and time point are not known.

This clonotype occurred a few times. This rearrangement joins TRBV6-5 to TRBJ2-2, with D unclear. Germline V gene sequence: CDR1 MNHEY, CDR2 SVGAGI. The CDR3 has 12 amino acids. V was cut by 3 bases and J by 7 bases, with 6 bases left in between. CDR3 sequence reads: CASSYGGGELFF. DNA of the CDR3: TGTGCCAGCAGTTATGGTGGCGGGGAGCTGTTTTTT.

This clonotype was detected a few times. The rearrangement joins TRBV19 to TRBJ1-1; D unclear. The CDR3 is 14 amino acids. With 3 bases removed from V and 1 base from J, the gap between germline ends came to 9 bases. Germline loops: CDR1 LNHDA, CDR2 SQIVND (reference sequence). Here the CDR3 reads CASSILAANTEAFF. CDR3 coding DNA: TGTGCCAGTAGTATCCTCGCAGCGAACACTGAAGCTTTCTTT.

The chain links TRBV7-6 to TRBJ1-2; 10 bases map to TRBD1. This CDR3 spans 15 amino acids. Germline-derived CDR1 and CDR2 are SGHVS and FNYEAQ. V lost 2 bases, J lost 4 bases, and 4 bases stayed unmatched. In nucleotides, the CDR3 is TGTGCCAGCAGCTTACGACAGGGGGCCGTCTATGGCTACACCTTC. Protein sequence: CASSLRQGAVYGYTF.

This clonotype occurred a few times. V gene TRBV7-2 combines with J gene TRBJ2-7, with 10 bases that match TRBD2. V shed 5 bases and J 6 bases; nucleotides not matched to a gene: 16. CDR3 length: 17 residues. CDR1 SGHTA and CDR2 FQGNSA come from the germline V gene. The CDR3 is CASSNTYGLAGEGEQYF. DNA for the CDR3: TGTGCCAGCAGCAATACCTATGGGCTAGCGGGGGAGGGCGAGCAGTACTTC.

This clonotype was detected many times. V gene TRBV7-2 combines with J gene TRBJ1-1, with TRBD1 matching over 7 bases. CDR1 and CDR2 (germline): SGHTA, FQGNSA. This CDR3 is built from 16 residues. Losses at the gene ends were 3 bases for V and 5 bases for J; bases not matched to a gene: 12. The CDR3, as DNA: TGTGCCAGCAGCTTTTTGGGCGACAGGGCGGGAACTGAAGCTTTCTTT. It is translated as CASSFLGDRAGTEAFF. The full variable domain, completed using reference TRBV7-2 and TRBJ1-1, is GAGVSQSPSNKVTEKGKDVELRCDPISGHTALYWYRQSLGQGLEFLIYFQGNSAPDKSGLPSDRFSAERTGGSVSTLTIQRTQQEDSAVYLCASSFLGDRAGTEAFFGQGTRLTVV.

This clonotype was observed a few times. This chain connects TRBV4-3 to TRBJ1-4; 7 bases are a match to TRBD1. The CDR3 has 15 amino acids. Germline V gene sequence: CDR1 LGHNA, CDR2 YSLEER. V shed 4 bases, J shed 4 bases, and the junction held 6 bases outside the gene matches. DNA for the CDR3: TGCGCCAGCAGCCTCGACAGGGCCTATAATGAAAAACTGTTTTTT. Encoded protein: CASSLDRAYNEKLFF.

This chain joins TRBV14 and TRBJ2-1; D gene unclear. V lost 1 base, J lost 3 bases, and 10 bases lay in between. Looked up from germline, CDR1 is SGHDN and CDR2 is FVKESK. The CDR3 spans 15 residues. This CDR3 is CASSQVLGLYNEQFF. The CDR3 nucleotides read TGTGCCAGCAGCCAAGTTCTAGGCCTCTACAATGAGCAGTTCTTC.

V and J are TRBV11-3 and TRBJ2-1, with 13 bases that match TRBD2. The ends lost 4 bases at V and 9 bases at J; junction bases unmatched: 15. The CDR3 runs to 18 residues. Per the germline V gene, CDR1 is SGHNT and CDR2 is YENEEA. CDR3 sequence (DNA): TGTGCCAGCAGCTCCGGACTAGCGGGGGATTATAATGGGGGTGAGCAGTTCTTC. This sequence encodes CASSSGLAGDYNGGEQFF.

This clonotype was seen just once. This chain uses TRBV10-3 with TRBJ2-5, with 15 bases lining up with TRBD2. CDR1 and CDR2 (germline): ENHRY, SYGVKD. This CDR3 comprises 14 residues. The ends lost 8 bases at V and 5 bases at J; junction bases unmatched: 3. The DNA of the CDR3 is TGTGCCATCGGCGGACTAGCGGGGGGGGAGACCCAGTACTTC. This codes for CAIGGLAGGETQYF.

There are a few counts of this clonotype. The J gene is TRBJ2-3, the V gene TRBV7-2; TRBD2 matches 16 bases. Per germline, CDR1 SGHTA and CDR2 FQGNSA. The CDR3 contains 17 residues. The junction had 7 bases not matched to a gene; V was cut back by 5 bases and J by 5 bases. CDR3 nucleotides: TGTGCCAGCAGCAAACCGGGACTAGCGGGGGGGCTAGATACGCAGTATTTT. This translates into CASSKPGLAGGLDTQYF.